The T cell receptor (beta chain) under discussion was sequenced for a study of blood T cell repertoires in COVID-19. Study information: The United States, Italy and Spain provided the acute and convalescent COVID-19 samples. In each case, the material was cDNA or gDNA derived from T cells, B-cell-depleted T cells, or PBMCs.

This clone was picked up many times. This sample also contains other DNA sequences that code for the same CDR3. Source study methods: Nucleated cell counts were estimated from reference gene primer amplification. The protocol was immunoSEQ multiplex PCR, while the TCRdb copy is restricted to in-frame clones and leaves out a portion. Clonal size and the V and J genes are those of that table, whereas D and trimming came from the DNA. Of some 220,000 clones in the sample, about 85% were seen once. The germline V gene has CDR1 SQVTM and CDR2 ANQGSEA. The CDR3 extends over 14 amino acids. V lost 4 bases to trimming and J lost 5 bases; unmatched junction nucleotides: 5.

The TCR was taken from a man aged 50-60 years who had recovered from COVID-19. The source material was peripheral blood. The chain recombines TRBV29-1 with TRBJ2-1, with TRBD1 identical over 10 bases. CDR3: CSVVGTGVNNEQFF. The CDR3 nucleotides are TGCAGCGTTGTTGGGACAGGGGTGAACAATGAGCAGTTCTTC.